The T cell receptor (beta chain) described here comes from a study of OX40 agonist ivuxolimab in advanced cancers. Study details: Participants averaged 60 years of age (range about 23 to 80) and were 82.7% male.

The V gene lost 1 base and the J gene lost 4 bases, with 10 bases spanning the gap. The germline gives CDR1 LGHNA, CDR2 YNFKEQ. This CDR3 is 15 amino acids long. Here immunoSEQ multiplex PCR was the method, and the copy in TCRdb shows in-frame clones only, minus some. Of 80,000 to 100,000 clones listed, around 90% are singletons. This sample comprised CD4+ or CD8+ T cells sorted from blood, obtained in a trial of the OX40 agonist ivuxolimab. The chain has TRBV4-2 and TRBJ2-2; perhaps TRBD1 as D (5 bases). The sequence derives from an adult with an advanced solid tumor such as melanoma, head and neck, liver or kidney cancer. As DNA, the CDR3 is TGTGCCAGCAGCCAAGGCTCAGGGTTCACCGGGGAGCTGTTTTTT. Translation: CASSQGSGFTGELFF.